Below, one T cell receptor (beta chain) is given with its context. This sample stems from a study of blood T cell repertoires in COVID-19. TCRdb's copy holds only in-frame clones and misses some; the assay was immunoSEQ multiplex PCR. The sample records approximately 190,000 clones, about 88% being singletons. The length of the CDR3 is 15 residues. The V gene lost 6 bases and the J gene lost 3 bases, with 15 bases spanning the gap. Germline assignment: CDR1 MNHEY and CDR2 SVGAGI. This sequence originates from a woman between 40 and 55 years old who had recovered from COVID-19. The sequenced sample consisted of peripheral blood. V gene TRBV6-5 combines with J gene TRBJ1-3, with D possibly matching TRBD1 (5 bases). Written as DNA, the CDR3 is TGTGCCAGCAGCGCGTGGATGGGGGGTGGAAACACCATATATTTT. Its translation is CASSAWMGGGNTIYF.